The next 5 T cell receptor beta chains were all read from a single sample in a study of T cell changes during pregnancy in multiple sclerosis. TCRdb's copy holds only in-frame clones and misses some; the assay was immunoSEQ multiplex PCR. The sample consists of about 43,000 clones, roughly 91% of them appearing once. The sequencing sample was made of PBMCs (not recorded whether the cells were cultured). Every receptor here comes from a female donor with multiple sclerosis, enrolled in a pregnancy study.

The chain joins TRBV2 to TRBJ2-7; 9 nucleotides agree with TRBD1. The CDR3 spans 15 residues. The germline gives CDR1 SNHLY, CDR2 FYNNEI. Germline trimming cut 4 bases from V and 6 bases from J; bases unmatched to any gene: 10. Here the CDR3 DNA reads TGTGCCAGCAGTGGATTGGGACAGGGAGGAGGCGAGCAGTACTTC. It yields the protein CASSGLGQGGGEQYF.

The rearrangement joins TRBV19 to TRBJ2-3; tentative D call: TRBD2 (5 bases). Trimming took 2 bases from V and 0 from J, leaving 9 bases between them. The CDR3 is made up of 15 amino acids. Per germline, CDR1 LNHDA and CDR2 SQIVND (reference sequence). The CDR3 bases are TGTGCCAGTAGTATATCGGGGTCTAGCACAGATACGCAGTATTTT. This encodes CASSISGSSTDTQYF. The whole variable domain, filled in from reference TRBV19 and TRBJ2-3, reads DGGITQSPKYLFRKEGQNVTLSCEQNLNHDAMYWYRQDPGQGLRLIYYSQIVNDFQKGDIAEGYSVSREKKESFPLTVTSAQKNPTAFYLCASSISGSSTDTQYFGPGTRLTVL.

This chain links TRBV7-2 with TRBJ2-1, with 11 bases aligning to TRBD2. V shed 5 bases and J 3 bases; nucleotides not matched to a gene: 3. Germline V gene data show CDR1 as SGHTA and CDR2 as FQGNSA. CDR3 length equals 15 residues. CDR3 DNA sequence: TGTGCCAGCAGCATGGGGACTAGCGGCTACAATGAGCAGTTCTTC. This translates into CASSMGTSGYNEQFF.

This chain connects TRBV5-4 to TRBJ2-1, with D uncertain. Germline V gives CDR1 SGHNT, CDR2 YYREEE (reference sequence). The germline V and J ends were trimmed by 4 bases and 1 base, with 12 bases remaining between them. The CDR3 runs 15 residues. The CDR3 spells CASSLSSQSYNEQFF. The CDR3 DNA is TGTGCCAGCAGCCTGAGTTCCCAATCCTACAATGAGCAGTTCTTC.

This chain joins TRBV5-1 and TRBJ1-2; 7 positions agree with TRBD1. The CDR3 is 13 amino acids. Germline V CDR1 and CDR2: SGHRS, YFSETQ. Trimming at V came to 0 bases and at J to 10 bases, leaving 6 bases not matched to a gene. CDR3 sequence reads: CASSLGQGEDYTF. The CDR3 DNA sequence: TGCGCCAGCAGCTTGGGACAGGGAGAGGACTACACCTTC.